These 11 T cell receptor beta chains were sequenced from one sample in a study of shared clonotypes between healthy human individuals. The data were produced by immunoSEQ multiplex PCR, yet TCRdb's version contains in-frame clones alone and is incomplete. The sample has approximately 2.4 million clones; approximately 95% are singletons. Specimen: naive CD4+ T cells sorted from blood. Subset indicated: CD45RA+ positively selected. These receptors originate from a man between 18 and 35 years old in good health.

This sequence joins TRBV11-2 and TRBJ1-1; possible D gene TRBD1, 6 bases. CDR1 and CDR2 from the germline V gene are SGHAT and FQNNGV. The CDR3 contains 16 residues. Trimming took off 4 bases at V and 4 bases at J, with 19 bases between the two ends. The CDR3 bases are TGTGCCAGCAGCTCCCGATCCTCAGGGGTGGGCACTGAAGCTTTCTTT. It is translated as CASSSRSSGVGTEAFF.

The chain uses TRBV27 and TRBJ2-1, with 8 bases lining up with TRBD2. The CDR3 is made up of 16 amino acids. The germline CDR1 and CDR2 sequences are MNHEY and SMNVEV (reference sequence). V lost 2 bases, J lost 5 bases, and 8 bases stayed unmatched. CDR3: CASSLVAGGWDNEQFF. CDR3 DNA sequence: TGTGCCAGCAGTTTAGTGGCGGGAGGCTGGGACAATGAGCAGTTCTTC.

The chain uses TRBV28 and TRBJ1-2, with a tentative D call TRBD1 (5 bases). This CDR3 comprises 13 residues. CDR1 and CDR2 (germline): MDHEN, SYDVKM. The V end lost 5 bases, the J end lost 4 bases, and 11 bases lay between the germline ends. The CDR3 is CASSVWGVYGYTF. CDR3 DNA sequence: TGTGCCAGCAGTGTTTGGGGGGTCTATGGCTACACCTTC.

This sequence joins TRBV27 and TRBJ2-6; TRBD1 might be the D (5 bases). Trimming shortened V by 1 base and J by 0 bases, and 19 bases separated the two germline ends. The CDR3 covers 20 residues. Germline CDR1 and CDR2: MNHEY and SMNVEV (reference sequence). This chain's CDR3 is CASSLWGTKVPLSGANVLTF. The DNA of the CDR3 is TGTGCCAGCAGTTTATGGGGCACAAAAGTCCCCCTCTCTGGGGCCAACGTCCTGACTTTC.

The chain links TRBV6-5 to TRBJ2-7; 7 nucleotides align to TRBD1. Germline CDR1 is MNHEY and CDR2 is SVGAGI. V lost 0 bases, J lost 2 bases, and 7 bases stayed unmatched. The CDR3 has 16 residues. In DNA form, the CDR3 reads TGTGCCAGCAGTTACTCGCAAACAGGGGTTGCCTACGAGCAGTACTTC. Encoded protein: CASSYSQTGVAYEQYF.

The gene calls are TRBV11-2 and TRBJ2-1; D possibly uses TRBD1 or TRBD2 (5 bases each). V lost 8 bases and J 7 bases, leaving 12 bases between the germline ends. The germline V gene has CDR1 SGHAT and CDR2 FQNNGV. The CDR3 covers 12 residues. CDR3 DNA sequence: TGTGCCAGCTCTCCAGGGACGAATGAGCAGTTCTTC. Encoded protein: CASSPGTNEQFF.

The V call is TRBV4-3, the J call TRBJ1-6; no clear D. V lost 4 bases to trimming and J lost 7 bases, with 14 bases between them. The CDR3 is 15 residues long. CDR1 and CDR2 from the germline V gene are LGHNA and YSLEER. This CDR3 reads CASSPNMVSNSPLHF. CDR3 nucleotides: TGCGCCAGCAGCCCGAACATGGTCAGCAATTCACCCCTCCACTTT.

The rearrangement links TRBV5-1 to TRBJ2-5; D gene uncertain. V was clipped by 0 bases and J by 2 bases, with 8 bases between them. Germline V lookup: CDR1 SGHRS, CDR2 YFSETQ. The CDR3 covers 14 residues. The CDR3 sequence: CASSLAAQQETQYF. CDR3 bases: TGCGCCAGCAGCTTGGCTGCCCAACAAGAGACCCAGTACTTC.

A remark on this clone: This sample also contains other DNA sequences that code for the same CDR3. V and J are TRBV7-2 and TRBJ2-7; the match to TRBD2 covers 13 bases. The germline V gene encodes CDR1 SGHTA and CDR2 FQGNSA. V lost 1 base and J lost 3; bases outside the gene matches: 0. The CDR3 consists of 15 residues. CDR3 nucleotide sequence: TGTGCCAGCAGCTTAGGACTAGCGGGAGGCTACGAGCAGTACTTC. Translated: CASSLGLAGGYEQYF.

J is TRBJ2-3 and V is TRBV5-1; 10 bases are shared with TRBD2. The CDR3 loop spans 17 amino acids. The germline gives CDR1 SGHRS, CDR2 YFSETQ. The junction had 13 bases not matched to a gene; V was cut back by 3 bases and J by 6 bases. CDR3: CASSSGPGLALFDTQYF. In DNA, the CDR3 is TGCGCCAGCAGCTCAGGCCCGGGACTAGCGCTTTTCGATACGCAGTATTTT.

The chain carries TRBV6-1 and TRBJ2-7, with TRBD1 matching 7 bases. Per the germline V gene, CDR1 is MNHNS and CDR2 is SASEGT. Trimming at V came to 4 bases and at J to 13 bases, leaving 10 bases not matched to a gene. The CDR3 is 12 residues long. The CDR3 is CASSVGTAERYF. The CDR3 nucleotides read TGTGCCAGCAGTGTAGGGACAGCGGAGCGTTACTTC.